The clone carrying this TCR beta chain was observed a handful of times. Its specificity is not known. This specimen comes from a study of CD8+ T cells in alopecia areata. Study-wide results and caveats: Scalp lesions, especially in alopecia totalis/universalis, had higher clonality than normal scalp.

Extracted RNA was reverse transcribed, and the resulting cDNA served as sequencing template. Assay: immunoSEQ multiplex PCR; the TCRdb copy retains only in-frame clones and omits some. The sample contains about 150,000 clones, 80% to 90% of which appear only once. The germline V and J ends were trimmed by 8 bases and 0 bases, with 18 bases remaining between them. Per germline, CDR1 MNHEY and CDR2 SMNVEV (reference sequence). The CDR3 covers 16 residues. The sequence was obtained from a human donor with alopecia areata. Specimen: CD8+ T cells sorted from blood, collected at week 0. V usage is TRBV27 and J usage is TRBJ2-3, with D maybe TRBD1 (6 bases). The CDR3 DNA is TGTGCCAGCTTCGTCTCTACAGGGTCCAGCACAGATACGCAGTATTTT. Amino acids: CASFVSTGSSTDTQYF.